Given below is one T cell receptor (beta chain) in context. These data come from a study of blood T cells in healthy people across ages. The CDR3 loop spans 15 amino acids. Trimming removed 7 bases from V and 8 bases from J; junction bases left unmatched: 13. The germline gives CDR1 MNHEY, CDR2 SVGEGT. The authors ran a second PCR of about 6 to 12 cycles using a sample-barcoded 5' primer and a J-beta primer mix. TCRdb recomputed calls from the 5' RACE reads with MiXCR, one row per CDR3 protein. The profile shows more than 750,000 distinct CDR3 sequences, about 29% of them singletons. These data were also reused for a study on T cells of mothers and their children.

Material: blood. The genes are TRBV6-2 or TRBV6-3 and TRBJ1-1; TRBD1 agrees at 10 bases. The sequence derives from a woman in her thirties or forties in good health. CDR3 DNA: TGTGCCAGCAAGGTGCGGACAGGGGGGAACCCAGAAGCTTTCTTT. Amino acid sequence: CASKVRTGGNPEAFF.